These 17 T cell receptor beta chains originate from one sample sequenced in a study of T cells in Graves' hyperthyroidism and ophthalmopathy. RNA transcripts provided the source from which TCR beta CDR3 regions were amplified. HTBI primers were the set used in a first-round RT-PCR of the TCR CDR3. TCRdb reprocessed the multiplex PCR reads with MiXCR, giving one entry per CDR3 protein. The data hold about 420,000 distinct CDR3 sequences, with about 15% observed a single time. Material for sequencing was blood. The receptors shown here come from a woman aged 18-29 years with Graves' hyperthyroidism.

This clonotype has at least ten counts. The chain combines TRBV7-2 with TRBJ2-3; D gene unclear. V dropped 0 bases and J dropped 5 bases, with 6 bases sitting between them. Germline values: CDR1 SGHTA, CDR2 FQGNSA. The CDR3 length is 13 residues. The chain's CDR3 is CASSLAFGDTQYF. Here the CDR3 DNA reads TGTGCCAGCAGCTTAGCTTTCGGAGATACGCAGTATTTT.

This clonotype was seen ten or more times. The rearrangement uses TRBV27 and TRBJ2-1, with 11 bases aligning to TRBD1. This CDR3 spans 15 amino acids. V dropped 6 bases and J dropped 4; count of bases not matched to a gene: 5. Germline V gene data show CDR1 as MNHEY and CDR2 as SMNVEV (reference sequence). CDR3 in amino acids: CASRPGQGAYNEQFF. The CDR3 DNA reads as TGTGCCAGCAGACCTGGACAGGGGGCGTACAATGAGCAGTTCTTC.

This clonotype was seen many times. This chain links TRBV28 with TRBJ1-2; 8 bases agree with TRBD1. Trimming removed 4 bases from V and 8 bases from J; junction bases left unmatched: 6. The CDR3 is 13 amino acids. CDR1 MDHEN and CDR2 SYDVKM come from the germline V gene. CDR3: CASSWRTGNGYTF. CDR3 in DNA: TGTGCCAGCAGTTGGCGGACAGGGAACGGCTACACCTTC.

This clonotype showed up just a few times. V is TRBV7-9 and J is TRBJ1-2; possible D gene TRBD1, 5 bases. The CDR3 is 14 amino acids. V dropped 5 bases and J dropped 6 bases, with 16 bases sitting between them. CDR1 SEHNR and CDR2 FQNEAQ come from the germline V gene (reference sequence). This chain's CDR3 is CASSPLGTGDGYTF. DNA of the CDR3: TGTGCCAGCAGCCCTCTTGGGACCGGGGATGGCTACACCTTC.

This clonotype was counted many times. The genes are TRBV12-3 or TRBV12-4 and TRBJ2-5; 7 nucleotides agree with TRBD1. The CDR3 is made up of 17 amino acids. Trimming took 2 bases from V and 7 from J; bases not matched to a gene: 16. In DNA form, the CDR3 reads TGTGCCAGCAGTTTAAATAATAAGGGACAGCATCCAGCGACCCAGTACTTC. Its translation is CASSLNNKGQHPATQYF.

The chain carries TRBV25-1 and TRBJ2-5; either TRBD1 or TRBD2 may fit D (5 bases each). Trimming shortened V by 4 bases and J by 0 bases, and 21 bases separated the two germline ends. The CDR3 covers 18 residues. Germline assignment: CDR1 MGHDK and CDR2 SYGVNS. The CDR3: CASSAPTSGTLYQETQYF. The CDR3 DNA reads TGTGCCAGCAGTGCGCCCACCTCCGGGACGTTATACCAAGAGACCCAGTACTTC.

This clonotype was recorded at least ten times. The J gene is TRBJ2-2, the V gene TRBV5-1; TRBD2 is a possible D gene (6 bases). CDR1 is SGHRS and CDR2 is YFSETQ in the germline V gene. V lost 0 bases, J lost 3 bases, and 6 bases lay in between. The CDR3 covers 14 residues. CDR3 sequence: CASSLAGDTGELFF. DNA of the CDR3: TGCGCCAGCAGCTTGGCGGGGGACACCGGGGAGCTGTTTTTT.

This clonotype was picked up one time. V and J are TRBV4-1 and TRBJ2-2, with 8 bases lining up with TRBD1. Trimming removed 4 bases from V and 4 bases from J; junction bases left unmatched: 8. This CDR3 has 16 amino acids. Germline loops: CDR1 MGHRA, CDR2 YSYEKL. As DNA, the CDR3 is TGCGCCAGCAGCCCTTCTCTACAGGGGGTCACCGGGGAGCTGTTTTTT. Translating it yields CASSPSLQGVTGELFF.

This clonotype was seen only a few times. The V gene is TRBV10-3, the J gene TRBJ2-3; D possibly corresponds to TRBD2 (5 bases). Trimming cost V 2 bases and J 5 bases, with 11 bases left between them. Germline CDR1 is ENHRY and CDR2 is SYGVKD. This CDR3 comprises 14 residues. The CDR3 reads CAISERLEGDTQYF. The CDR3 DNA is TGTGCCATCAGTGAGCGGCTAGAGGGAGATACGCAGTATTTT.

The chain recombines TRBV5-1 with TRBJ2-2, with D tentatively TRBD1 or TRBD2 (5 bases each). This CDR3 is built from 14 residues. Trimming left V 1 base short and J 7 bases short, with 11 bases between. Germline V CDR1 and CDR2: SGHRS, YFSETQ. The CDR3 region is CASSLRGAIGELFF. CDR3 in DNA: TGCGCCAGCAGCTTGAGAGGGGCAATCGGGGAGCTGTTTTTT.

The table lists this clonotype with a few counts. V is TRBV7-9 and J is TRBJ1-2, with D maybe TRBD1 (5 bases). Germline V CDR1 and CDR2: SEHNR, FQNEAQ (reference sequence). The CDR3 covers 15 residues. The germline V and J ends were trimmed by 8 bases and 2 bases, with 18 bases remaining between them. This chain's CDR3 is CASRPRGELNYGYTF. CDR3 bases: TGTGCCAGCCGCCCCCGGGGGGAATTAAACTATGGCTACACCTTC.

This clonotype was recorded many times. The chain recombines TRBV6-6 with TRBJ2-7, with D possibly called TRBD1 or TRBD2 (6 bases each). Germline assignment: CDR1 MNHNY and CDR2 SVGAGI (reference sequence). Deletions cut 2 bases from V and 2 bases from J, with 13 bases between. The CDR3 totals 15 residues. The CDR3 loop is CASSYEAGTTYEQYF. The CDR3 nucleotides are TGTGCCAGCAGTTACGAGGCGGGGACAACCTACGAGCAGTACTTC.

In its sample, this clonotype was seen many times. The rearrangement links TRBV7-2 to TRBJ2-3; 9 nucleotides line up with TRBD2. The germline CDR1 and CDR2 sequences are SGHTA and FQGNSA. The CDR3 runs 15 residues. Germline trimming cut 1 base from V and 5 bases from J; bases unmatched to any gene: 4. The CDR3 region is CASSLVGTSQDTQYF. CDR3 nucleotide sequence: TGTGCCAGCAGCTTAGTTGGGACTAGCCAAGATACGCAGTATTTT.

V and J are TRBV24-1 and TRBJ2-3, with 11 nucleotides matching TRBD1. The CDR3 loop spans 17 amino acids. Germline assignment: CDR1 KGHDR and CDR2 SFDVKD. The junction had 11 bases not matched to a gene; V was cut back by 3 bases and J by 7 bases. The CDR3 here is CATSDLPRTGGRYTQYF. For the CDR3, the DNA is TGTGCCACCAGTGATCTACCGCGGACAGGGGGCCGTTATACGCAGTATTTT.

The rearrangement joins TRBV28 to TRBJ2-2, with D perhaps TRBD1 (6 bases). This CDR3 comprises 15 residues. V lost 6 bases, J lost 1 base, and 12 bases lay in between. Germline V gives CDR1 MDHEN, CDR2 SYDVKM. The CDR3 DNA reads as TGTGCCAGCAGAAACAGGGAACAGAACACCGGGGAGCTGTTTTTT. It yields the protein CASRNREQNTGELFF.

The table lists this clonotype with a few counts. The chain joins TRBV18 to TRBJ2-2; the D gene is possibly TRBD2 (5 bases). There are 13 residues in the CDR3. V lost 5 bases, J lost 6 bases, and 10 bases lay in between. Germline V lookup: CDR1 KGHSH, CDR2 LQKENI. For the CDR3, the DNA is TGTGCCAGCTCAGTTAAGGAGGCCGGGGAGCTGTTTTTT. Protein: CASSVKEAGELFF.

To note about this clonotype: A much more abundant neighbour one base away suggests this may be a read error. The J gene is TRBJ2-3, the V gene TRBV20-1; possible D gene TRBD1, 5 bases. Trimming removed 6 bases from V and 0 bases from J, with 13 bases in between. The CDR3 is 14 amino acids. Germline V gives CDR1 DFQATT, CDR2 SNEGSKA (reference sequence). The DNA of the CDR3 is TGCAGTGCCCCACGACAGAATAGCACAGATACGCAGTATTTT. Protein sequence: CSAPRQNSTDTQYF.